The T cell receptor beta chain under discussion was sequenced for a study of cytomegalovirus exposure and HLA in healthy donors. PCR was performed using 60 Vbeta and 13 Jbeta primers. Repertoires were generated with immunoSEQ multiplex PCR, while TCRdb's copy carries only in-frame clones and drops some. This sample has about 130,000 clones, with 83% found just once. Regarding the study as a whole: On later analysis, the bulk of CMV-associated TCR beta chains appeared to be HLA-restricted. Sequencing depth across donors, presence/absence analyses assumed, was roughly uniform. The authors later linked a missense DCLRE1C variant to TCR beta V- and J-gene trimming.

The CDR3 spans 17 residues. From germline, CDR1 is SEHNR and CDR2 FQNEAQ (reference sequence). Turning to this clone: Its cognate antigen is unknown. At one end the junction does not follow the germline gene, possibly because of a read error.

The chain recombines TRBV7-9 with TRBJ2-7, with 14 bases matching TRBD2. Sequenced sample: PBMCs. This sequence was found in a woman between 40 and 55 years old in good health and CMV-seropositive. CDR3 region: CSSSGRLAGGPSYEQYF. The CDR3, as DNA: TGTTCCAGCAGCGGGCGACTAGCGGGAGGGCCTTCCTACGAGCAGTACTTC.